A selection of T cell receptor beta chains follows, all from one sample in a study of cytomegalovirus exposure and HLA in healthy donors. Sequencing was performed with immunoSEQ multiplex PCR; in TCRdb, only in-frame clones are kept and a portion is missing. The sample records approximately 190,000 clones, 80% to 85% being singletons. The sequenced sample consisted of PBMCs. The source of these receptors is a woman between 18 and 29 years old in good health and CMV-seronegative. Each CDR3 is given with its conserved first and last residue. A D gene is named only where the DNA matches it firmly. Clone size is shown for a subset of rows, as once, few, many or a class of expanded clone.

clone size	V gene	D gene	J gene	CDR3 DNA	CDR3 protein
NA	TRBV28	NA	TRBJ1-5	TGTGCCAGCAGGCCAGTTAGCAATCAGCCCCAGCATTTT	CASRPVSNQPQHF
NA	TRBV27	NA	TRBJ2-7	TGTGCCAGCAGTCCGACACCCTACGAGCAGTACTTC	CASSPTPYEQYF
few	TRBV5-4	TRBD2	TRBJ2-3	TGTGCCAGCAGTTATGGACTAGCGGGACGGGGCACAGATACGCAGTATTTT	CASSYGLAGRGTDTQYF
once	TRBV5-1	NA	TRBJ2-7	TGCGCCAGCAGCTTGGCCGCGTTGAACTACGAGCAGTACTTC	CASSLAALNYEQYF
NA	TRBV28	NA	TRBJ2-7	TGTGCCAGCAGTTTTAGTTCTAGCTACTACGAGCAGTACTTC	CASSFSSSYYEQYF
NA	TRBV7-2	TRBD2	TRBJ2-1	TGTGCCAGCAGCTTAATTTTCGGGAGGAGTTCGCATGAGCAGTTCTTC	CASSLIFGRSSHEQFF
NA	TRBV11-3	NA	TRBJ2-3	TGTGCCAGCAGCTTAGATTCCCGGGACACAGATACGCAGTATTTT	CASSLDSRDTDTQYF
NA	TRBV5-1	NA	TRBJ2-1	TGCGCCAGCAGCTTGATACAGGGTCACAATGAGCAGTTCTTC	CASSLIQGHNEQFF
few	TRBV11-3	NA	TRBJ2-2	TGTGCCAGCAGCTTAGTCATCACCGGGGAGCTGTTTTTT	CASSLVITGELFF
NA	TRBV11-2	TRBD2	TRBJ2-7	TGTGCCAGCAGCCTAACTAGCGGGAGGTACGAGCAGTACTTC	CASSLTSGRYEQYF
NA	TRBV7-6	NA	TRBJ2-2	TGTGCCAGCAGCTCCATGGGCAGGGGAACGAACACCGGGGAGCTGTTTTTT	CASSSMGRGTNTGELFF
few	TRBV5-4	NA	TRBJ2-7	TGTGCCAGCAGCTTGTACTTAGCCCCCTACGAGCAGTACTTC	CASSLYLAPYEQYF
NA	TRBV7-2	TRBD2	TRBJ2-3	TGTGCCAGCACCTTGCCTGAAAGCGGGAGGGCCATAGATACGCAGTATTTT	CASTLPESGRAIDTQYF
NA	TRBV2	TRBD2	TRBJ2-1	TGTGCCAGCAGCCCCATTGCACTAGCGGAAACCTCCTACAATGAGCAGTTCTTC	CASSPIALAETSYNEQFF
NA	TRBV27	TRBD2	TRBJ2-2	TGTGCCAGCAGGACTAGCGGGAGGGCCGCCACCGGGGAGCTGTTTTTT	CASRTSGRAATGELFF
NA	TRBV5-4	NA	TRBJ2-3	TGTGCCAGCAGCTTGGGGAGGGCTTCCTACACAGATACGCAGTATTTT	CASSLGRASYTDTQYF
NA	TRBV9	NA	TRBJ2-3	TGTGCCAGCAGCCCTACCCGGGGCACAGATACGCAGTATTTT	CASSPTRGTDTQYF
NA	TRBV4-3	TRBD2	TRBJ2-3	TGCGCCAGCAGCCAAGATCGACTAGCGGGAGGGCCAACATCAGATACGCAGTATTTT	CASSQDRLAGGPTSDTQYF
NA	TRBV6-4	NA	TRBJ2-2	TGTGCCAGCAGTGACTCAGGGGGTAACACCGGGGAGCTGTTTTTT	CASSDSGGNTGELFF
NA	TRBV7-2	NA	TRBJ2-2	TGTGCCAGCAGCTTAGGAAGGGGAACCGGGGAGCTGTTTTTT	CASSLGRGTGELFF
NA	TRBV15	TRBD2	TRBJ2-6	TGTGCCACCAGCAGAGCACTAGCGGGAGTTGGTGGGGCCAACGTCCTGACTTTC	CATSRALAGVGGANVLTF
NA	TRBV30	TRBD2	TRBJ2-7	TGTGCCTGGAGTGTTGGACTAGCGGGCGACGAGCAGTACTTC	CAWSVGLAGDEQYF